The 19 T cell receptor beta chains below all came from one sample that was sequenced in a study of T-cell memory formation after mild COVID-19. From the 5' RACE reads, TCRdb called clonotypes with MiXCR, one entry per CDR3 protein. Among around 410,000 distinct CDR3 sequences listed, more than 20% were seen once. The sample comprised PBMCs or a T cell subset sorted from them (not recorded which). These receptors all stem from an adult woman who had mild COVID-19 (a few samples of this study predate the infection). Cell type and time point are not known.

This rearrangement joins TRBV24-1 to TRBJ2-5, with D perhaps TRBD2 (6 bases). The CDR3 extends over 17 amino acids. Trimming shortened V by 4 bases and J by 1 base, and 18 bases separated the two germline ends. Per germline, CDR1 KGHDR and CDR2 SFDVKD. CDR3 bases: TGTGCCACCAGTGACCCTCGCCAGGCGGGGATCCAAGAGACCCAGTACTTC. This encodes CATSDPRQAGIQETQYF.

This clonotype was detected only a few times. The V and J genes are TRBV29-1 and TRBJ2-4; perhaps TRBD1 as D (6 bases). This CDR3 spans 14 amino acids. CDR1 and CDR2 (germline): SQVTM, ANQGSEA. The V and J ends lost 4 bases and 1 base respectively, with 11 bases between them. This chain's CDR3 is CSVAPQGAKNIQYF. DNA of the CDR3: TGCAGCGTTGCCCCCCAGGGGGCCAAAAACATTCAGTACTTC.

The rearrangement joins TRBV4-3 to TRBJ2-5; the D gene is possibly TRBD1 (6 bases). Germline V gives CDR1 LGHNA, CDR2 YSLEER. CDR3 size: 17 residues. The V end lost 4 bases, the J end lost 1 base, and 19 bases lay between the germline ends. The CDR3 region has the DNA TGCGCCAGCAGCCGAGGGGGAGCAGGGATGTTCCAAGAGACCCAGTACTTC. Amino acid sequence: CASSRGGAGMFQETQYF.

Only a few counts were recorded for this clonotype. The chain couples TRBV5-1 to TRBJ1-2, with 10 nucleotides matching TRBD1. Germline lookup yields CDR1 SGHRS and CDR2 YFSETQ. The CDR3 runs to 15 residues. Germline trimming cut 7 bases from V and 3 bases from J; bases unmatched to any gene: 9. CDR3 sequence (DNA): TGCGCCAGCGGTACCGGGACAGGGGCGGACTATGGCTACACCTTC. Translated, it gives CASGTGTGADYGYTF.

This chain links TRBV7-2 with TRBJ2-2; tentatively, D is TRBD2 (6 bases). CDR1 and CDR2 (germline): SGHTA, FQGNSA. This CDR3 is 14 amino acids long. V lost 5 bases and J 10 bases, leaving 17 bases between the germline ends. CDR3 nucleotide sequence: TGTGCCAGCAGCGCGGGACCTCCACCGATGGAGCTGTTTTTT. Protein product: CASSAGPPPMELFF.

This clonotype has more than one count but fewer than ten. This rearrangement joins TRBV6-5 to TRBJ2-5; D is possibly TRBD1 (5 bases). Germline V CDR1 and CDR2: MNHEY, SVGAGI. Deletions cut 5 bases from V and 1 base from J, with 11 bases between. The CDR3 is made up of 14 amino acids. CDR3 sequence: CASSVGVIQETQYF. CDR3 sequence (DNA): TGTGCCAGCAGTGTAGGGGTTATCCAAGAGACCCAGTACTTC.

The V and J genes are TRBV12-3 or TRBV12-4 and TRBJ2-6; D call uncertain. The length of the CDR3 is 14 residues. V shed 6 bases and J shed 0 bases, with 6 bases lying between them. The CDR3 spells CASSQDSGANVLTF. In nucleotides, the CDR3 is TGTGCCAGCAGCCAGGACTCTGGGGCCAACGTCCTGACTTTC.

In this sample, this clonotype turned up a few times. This chain links TRBV12-3 or TRBV12-4 with TRBJ1-1, with D possibly being TRBD1 (6 bases). This CDR3 comprises 15 residues. V lost 0 bases and J 0 bases, leaving 8 bases between the germline ends. DNA of the CDR3: TGTGCCAGCAGTTTAGCGGACAGAATGAACACTGAAGCTTTCTTT. Its protein product is CASSLADRMNTEAFF.

Only a few counts were recorded for this clonotype. The chain is built from TRBV11-1 and TRBJ2-2; the D gene is possibly TRBD1 (6 bases). The CDR3 loop spans 15 amino acids. Germline V gives CDR1 SGHAT, CDR2 FQDESV (reference sequence). V was clipped by 2 bases and J by 6 bases, with 13 bases between them. CDR3 DNA sequence: TGTGCCAGCAGCTTACTCCCAAGGGGGTCCGGGGAGCTGTTTTTT. Translation: CASSLLPRGSGELFF.

This clonotype was seen only a few times. The CDR3 bases are TGCGCCAGCAGCCGCACCGGGACAGCGAATTCACCCCTCCACTTT. It specifies CASSRTGTANSPLHF. The chain joins TRBV5-1 to TRBJ1-6; 7 bases map to TRBD1. The germline CDR1 and CDR2 sequences are SGHRS and YFSETQ. V trimming: 4 bases; J trimming: 7 bases; junction bases outside the gene matches: 8. The CDR3 loop spans 15 amino acids. The full variable domain, its missing parts supplied by reference TRBV5-1 and TRBJ1-6, is KAGVTQTPRYLIKTRGQQVTLSCSPISGHRSVSWYQQTPGQGLQFLFEYFSETQRNKGNFPGRFSGRQFSNSRSEMNVSTLELGDSALYLCASSRTGTANSPLHFGNGTRLTVT.

The chain couples TRBV3-1 to TRBJ1-2, with D tentatively TRBD1 (6 bases). The CDR3 length is 13 residues. Germline lookup yields CDR1 LGHDT and CDR2 YNNKEL (reference sequence). V dropped 6 bases and J dropped 8 bases, with 16 bases sitting between them. DNA of the CDR3: TGTGCCAGCAGTCCTAGGGACAACGGCGGCTACACCTTC. Translation gives CASSPRDNGGYTF.

The chain couples TRBV20-1 to TRBJ2-1; no definite D call. The CDR3 runs 16 residues. Germline V CDR1 and CDR2: DFQATT, SNEGSKA (reference sequence). The ends were cut back, 0 bases at V and 3 bases at J, with 15 bases in the middle. In DNA form, the CDR3 reads TGCAGTGCTAGAGATCACGGAGCAAACTACTACAATGAGCAGTTCTTC. Protein product: CSARDHGANYYNEQFF.

The chain employs TRBV5-1 and TRBJ1-1; D is possibly TRBD1 (6 bases). The ends were cut back, 0 bases at V and 3 bases at J, with 9 bases in the middle. CDR3 length: 14 amino acids. CDR1 and CDR2 (germline): SGHRS, YFSETQ. CDR3 coding DNA: TGCGCCAGCAGCTTGGGACAGGAGTACACTGAAGCTTTCTTT. Amino acids: CASSLGQEYTEAFF. Variable domain in full (rest from reference TRBV5-1 and TRBJ1-1): KAGVTQTPRYLIKTRGQQVTLSCSPISGHRSVSWYQQTPGQGLQFLFEYFSETQRNKGNFPGRFSGRQFSNSRSEMNVSTLELGDSALYLCASSLGQEYTEAFFGQGTRLTVV.

The CDR3: CASSLATGYEKLFF. DNA of the CDR3: TGTGCCAGCAGTTTAGCGACGGGGTATGAAAAACTGTTTTTT. The rearrangement links TRBV12-3 or TRBV12-4 to TRBJ1-4; no firm D call. The CDR3 loop spans 14 amino acids. V was shortened by 0 bases and J by 6 bases, with 8 bases between the two germline ends.

The V gene is TRBV11-3, the J gene TRBJ1-2; no reliable D call. Per germline, CDR1 SGHNT and CDR2 YENEEA. Deletions cut 5 bases from V and 2 bases from J, with 12 bases between. The CDR3 sequence is 14 residues long. The DNA for the CDR3 is TGTGCCAGCAGCCCGTCGGGCCTCAACTATGGCTACACCTTC. Amino acid sequence: CASSPSGLNYGYTF.

Only a few counts were recorded for this clonotype. The J gene is TRBJ2-7, the V gene TRBV6-5; D is undetermined. The germline V and J ends were trimmed by 0 bases and 3 bases, with 12 bases remaining between them. This CDR3 comprises 15 residues. CDR1 is MNHEY, CDR2 SVGAGI, per germline. CDR3 bases: TGTGCCAGCAGTTACTCCGGAGCACAGTTCTACGAGCAGTACTTC. Its translation: CASSYSGAQFYEQYF.

V and J are TRBV27 and TRBJ1-1, with D perhaps matching TRBD1 (6 bases). This CDR3 has 14 amino acids. Looked up from germline, CDR1 is MNHEY and CDR2 is SMNVEV (reference sequence). V lost 5 bases, J lost 4 bases, and 14 bases lay in between. CDR3 sequence reads: CASSPQGPSTEAFF. The CDR3 DNA reads TGTGCCAGCAGTCCTCAGGGGCCGAGCACTGAAGCTTTCTTT.

This clonotype came up a few times. The chain is built from TRBV10-3 and TRBJ2-5, with 8 bases lining up with TRBD2. This CDR3 is built from 16 residues. The V gene end was trimmed by 2 bases and the J gene end by 2 bases; junction bases not matched to a gene: 7. Germline CDR1 ENHRY, CDR2 SYGVKD. The CDR3 sequence: CAISERSTSGQETQYF. In DNA form, the CDR3 reads TGTGCCATCAGTGAGAGGTCAACTAGCGGACAAGAGACCCAGTACTTC.

This chain links TRBV20-1 with TRBJ2-5; 8 bases fit TRBD2. There are 13 residues in the CDR3. The junction had 12 bases not matched to a gene; V was cut back by 5 bases and J by 10 bases. Looked up from germline, CDR1 is DFQATT and CDR2 is SNEGSKA (reference sequence). CDR3 DNA: TGCAGTGCTTTCGGGACTAGAATACGGGACCAGTACTTC. Its translation is CSAFGTRIRDQYF.